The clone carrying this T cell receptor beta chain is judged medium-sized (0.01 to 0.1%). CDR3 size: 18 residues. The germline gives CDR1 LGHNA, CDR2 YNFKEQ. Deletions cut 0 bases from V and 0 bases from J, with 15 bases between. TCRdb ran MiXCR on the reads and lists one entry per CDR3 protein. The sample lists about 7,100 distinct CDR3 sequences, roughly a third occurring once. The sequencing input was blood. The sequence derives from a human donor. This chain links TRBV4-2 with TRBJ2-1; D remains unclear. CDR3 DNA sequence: TGTGCCAGCAGCCAAGAAGGAACGGGCAGCCTCTCCTACAATGAGCAGTTCTTC. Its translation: CASSQEGTGSLSYNEQFF.